This TCR beta chain was sequenced for a study of cytomegalovirus exposure and HLA in healthy donors. As to this clone: Antigen: not known.

Study outcomes and limitations: Investigators reported 150 to 200 TCR beta chains as tied to cytomegalovirus. Earlier analysis looked at TCR beta V segments, and most were productive about 87% or about 30% of the time. When a later analysis was performed, an Asian-associated ancestry cluster reportedly had fewer N-insertions than the roughly 730-donor mean. The study assumed roughly uniform donor sequencing depth for presence/absence analyses.

PCR employed 60 Vbeta and 13 Jbeta primers. Profiled with immunoSEQ multiplex PCR; TCRdb holds only in-frame clones, not every one. The repertoire holds roughly 49,000 clones, about 77% seen once, with 2.5% to 3% in the top ten. There are 21 residues in the CDR3. Between the trimmed V and J ends, which lost 4 bases and 0 bases, there was a span of 30 bases. The germline CDR1 and CDR2 sequences are MNHEY and SMNVEV (reference sequence). The V call is TRBV27, the J call TRBJ1-1, with D tentatively TRBD1 (5 bases). This sequence originates from a woman aged 40 to 50 in good health and CMV-seropositive. Sample: PBMCs. The CDR3 sequence is CASSSLGEDYLTGSMNTEAFF. CDR3 nucleotide sequence: TGTGCCAGCAGTTCATTGGGGGAGGACTACTTGACCGGTTCCATGAACACTGAAGCTTTCTTT.